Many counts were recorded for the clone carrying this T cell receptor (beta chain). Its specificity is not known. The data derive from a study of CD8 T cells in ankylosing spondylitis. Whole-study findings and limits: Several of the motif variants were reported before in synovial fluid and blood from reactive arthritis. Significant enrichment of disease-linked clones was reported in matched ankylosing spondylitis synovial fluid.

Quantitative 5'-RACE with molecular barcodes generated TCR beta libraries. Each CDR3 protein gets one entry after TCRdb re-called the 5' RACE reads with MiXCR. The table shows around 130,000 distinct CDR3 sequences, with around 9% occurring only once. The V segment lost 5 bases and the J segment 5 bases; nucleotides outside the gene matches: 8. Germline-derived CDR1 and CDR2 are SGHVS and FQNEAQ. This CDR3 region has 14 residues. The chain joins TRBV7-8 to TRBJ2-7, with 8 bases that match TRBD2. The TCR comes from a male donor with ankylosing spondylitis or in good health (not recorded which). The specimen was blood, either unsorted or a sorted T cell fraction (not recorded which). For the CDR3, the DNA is TGTGCCAGCAGCGGCTATGGTAGCGGGAACGAGCAGTACTTC. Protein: CASSGYGSGNEQYF.